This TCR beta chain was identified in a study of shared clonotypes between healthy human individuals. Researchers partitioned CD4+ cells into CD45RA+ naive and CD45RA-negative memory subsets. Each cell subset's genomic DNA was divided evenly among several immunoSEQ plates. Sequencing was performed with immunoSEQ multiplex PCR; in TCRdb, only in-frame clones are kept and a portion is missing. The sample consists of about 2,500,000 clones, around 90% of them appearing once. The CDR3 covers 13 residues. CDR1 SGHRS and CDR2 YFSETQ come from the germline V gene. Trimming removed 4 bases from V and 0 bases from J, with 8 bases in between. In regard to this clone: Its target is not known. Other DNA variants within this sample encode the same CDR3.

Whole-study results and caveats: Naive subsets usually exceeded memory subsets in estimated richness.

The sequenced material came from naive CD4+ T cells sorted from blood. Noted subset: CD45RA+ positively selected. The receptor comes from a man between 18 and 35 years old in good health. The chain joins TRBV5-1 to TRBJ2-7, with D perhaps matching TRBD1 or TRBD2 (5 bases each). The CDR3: CASSRDPSYEQYF. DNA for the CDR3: TGCGCCAGCAGCCGGGACCCCTCCTACGAGCAGTACTTC.